This TCR beta chain was profiled in a study of PD-1 blockade in mismatch repair-deficient tumors. Study at large: All were previously treated, progressing patients with approximately 12 mismatch repair-deficient cancer types.

Here immunoSEQ multiplex PCR was the method, and the copy in TCRdb shows in-frame clones only, minus some. Of some 120,000 clones listed, 85% to 90% are singletons. Mismatch repair deficiency was confirmed in all patients, by PCR or immunohistochemistry. With 5 bases clipped from V and 5 bases from J, the junction kept 6 bases outside the gene matches. This CDR3 spans 15 amino acids. Germline V gives CDR1 SGHRS, CDR2 YFSETQ. The gene calls are TRBV5-1 and TRBJ2-2, with 10 bases that match TRBD2. This receptor was taken from an adult with mismatch repair-deficient cancer. The sample consisted of peripheral blood, taken 70 to 73 weeks after starting pembrolizumab. The CDR3 is CASRNSGRSTGELFF. The CDR3 DNA sequence: TGCGCCAGCAGAAATAGCGGGAGGTCGACCGGGGAGCTGTTTTTT.